The T cell receptor beta chain described here comes from a study of cytomegalovirus exposure and HLA in healthy donors (dated by TCRdb to 2015 to 2018). Some background on the complete study: In an earlier analysis of approximately 500 of the donors, about 270 Gb of sequence data and roughly 100 million unique TCR beta sequences from about 190 million T cells were reported. A later genetic analysis took genome-wide SNP genotypes for 398 of the 666 donors and used that subset as a discovery cohort. Of the approximately 370 genotyped donors, 65% to 90% were placed in the genetic ancestry cluster associated with self-reported Caucasian donors. In a later analysis, previously published TCR beta repertoires from 670 or so donors were re-analyzed and high-resolution HLA genotyping was added so that TCR occurrence patterns could be studied. In addition to the first cohort of 500 to 850 subjects, a separate validation cohort of 120 different subjects was used. Among around 400 genotyped donors of the cohort, an average of approximately 200,000 unique TCR beta nucleotide sequences was sequenced per donor, of which about 19% were non-productive. An early release covering 550 to 650 HLA-typed donors comprised around 300 gigabases of sequencing data and tens of millions of unique TCR sequences. In an earlier analysis of a few hundred of the donors, high-throughput TCR beta sequencing was used to judge whether each TCR beta V gene segment behaved as functional or pseudogenic. HLA typing included class I and class II loci at four-digit resolution. The study profiled the T cell repertoires of approximately 700 subjects by immunosequencing and related them to cytomegalovirus serostatus. The study aimed to test whether signatures of past pathogen exposure could be identified by cataloging public T cell receptors. All discovery cohort repertoires had been generated on a single sequencing platform. Rather than drawing on any new phenotypic data, the later analysis identified candidate immune exposures from TCR beta sequences and the way those sequences occurred across donors. The number of donors typed differed by locus, with roughly 620-640 for A, B, C, DRB1 and DQB1, approximately 500 for DQA1, 600 to 610 for DPA1, and approximately 470 for DPB1. About 5 DR-DQ haplotypes were handled as single units for association and clustering, since linkage in the cohort was strong. To predict cytomegalovirus infection status, the study combined high-throughput TCR immunosequencing, statistical association of individual TCRs with disease status, and machine learning. Donor age, sex, ethnicity and CMV serostatus were collected together with the repertoire data.

Paper-wide results and their limitations: In vitro tests confirmed that a few of the cytomegalovirus-associated TCR beta chains recognize cytomegalovirus antigens. V-gene and J-gene trimming of TCR beta chains was associated with a missense DCLRE1C variant in a later genetic analysis, and the association was replicated in an independent cohort. Immune exposure information for the cohort was limited to CMV serostatus. Because the 87-base-pair reads could not distinguish some IMGT-functional V segments, including TRBV6-2 and TRBV6-3, those segments were excluded. The sequencing pipeline was judged likely to have produced a cluster of highly shared sequence variants as a technical artifact. HLA typing was unavailable for some donors at each locus, so association tests used only the typed subset. Most CMV-associated TCR beta chains appeared to be HLA-restricted in a later analysis, and the HLA associations seemed to be driven largely by CMV exposure. In a later analysis, several top co-occurrence clusters were reported to appear linked to parvovirus B19, influenza, CMV and Epstein-Barr virus. In both the original and validation cohorts, the classifier was reported to diagnose cytomegalovirus status with high specificity and sensitivity. In a later genetic analysis, fewer N-insertions in productive TCRs were reported among donors in an Asian-associated ancestry cluster than the roughly 640-donor mean. Correlated functional status among segregating V segments might reflect linkage disequilibrium, but an unknown experimental factor could not be ruled out. Compared with equally common non-associated chains, HLA-associated TCR beta chains in a later analysis were more clonally expanded and had lower generation probabilities. In an earlier analysis of more than 500 of the donors, most TCR beta V segments appeared in productive rearrangements about 87% or about 30% of the time, broadly matching IMGT annotations. When HLA alleles, especially DR and DQ, strongly co-occurred, TCR associations were difficult to assign to individual alleles. The authors suggested that the approach could potentially be extended to other disease states and immunological phenotypes. Most TCR sequences were observed very rarely across donors, whereas some public TCRs were present in many individuals. The cohort was sequenced for TCR beta chains only, and without alpha or paired-chain data the features that could be detected were limited. A further reported finding was that TCR beta sequences accurately predicted the HLA-A and HLA-B alleles for most subjects in the first cohort. Specific HLA alleles were associated with 15,000 to 20,000 TCR beta sequences at a false discovery rate of 0.05 in a later analysis. The study gave a list of over 150 TCR beta chains associated with cytomegalovirus. Sequencing depth was assumed to be roughly uniform across donors in the presence/absence analyses, though that assumption may not hold. Because counts were too low, around 17 rarely observed V segments, including chromosome 9 orphons, were left out of the earlier analysis of 587 of the donors. In a later analysis, TCR association rates were found to vary across HLA loci, with the most associated TCRs seen for DRB1 alleles and the fewest for HLA-C alleles.

V and J are trimmed by 1 base and 4 bases, and the gene matches miss 12 bases of the junction. CDR1 and CDR2 (LGHNA, YSLEER) derive from the germline V gene. The CDR3 runs 17 residues from the cysteine to the phenylalanine. Left in the record is the CDR3 DNA by itself, 51 bases read in frame from the first base. About this clone itself: What antigen it recognizes has not been identified. Per-base quality was not reported, and no clone a single base away is much larger than it.

Library preparation employed the immunoSEQ multiplex PCR assay. The multiplex PCR relied on a mix of 60 forward primers for TCR Vbeta segments and 13 reverse primers for TCR Jbeta segments. The CDR3 region of rearranged TCR beta genes was amplified from genomic DNA by a multiplex PCR assay. On the Illumina HiSeq System, the amplified TCR beta libraries were sequenced as 87-base-pair reads. Per the original workflow: In a later analysis, tens of millions of unique TCR beta chains were counted across the roughly 670 repertoires, and roughly 11 million of these chains were shared by at least two donors. To remove PCR and sequencing errors, raw reads were error-corrected and collapsed into unique sequences using a nearest-neighbor algorithm that merged closely related sequences. CDR3 sequences were aligned to IMGT reference sequences to assign V, D and J gene segments. For a sequence to be retained, at least a six-nucleotide match to both a V gene segment and a J gene segment was required. A rearrangement counted as productive if the CDR3 had no stop codons and remained in frame with V and J, and every other rearrangement counted as non-productive. CDR3 was defined according to IMGT convention as the region running from the second conserved V-encoded cysteine to the conserved J-encoded phenylalanine. In an earlier analysis of roughly 610 of the donors, sequences lacking an unambiguous match to a single V gene segment were excluded. An earlier analysis of around 600 of the donors classified V segments as functional when productive rearrangements were above 56.7% and as segregating when the standard deviation between donors was above 5%. A statistical classification framework was built for diagnosing cytomegalovirus status from the catalog of TCR beta chain sequences. In a later analysis, TCR nucleotide sequences were compared against IMGT/GENE-DB human TR gene sequences so that V and J genes could be assigned. Using the TCRdist pipeline, a later analysis assigned CDR3 sequences along with most-parsimonious VDJ recombination scenarios. In a later analysis, each TCR beta chain was defined by its CDR3 amino acid sequence together with its V-gene family, and reads lacking a unique V-gene family were excluded. In a later analysis, 500 to 700 highly shared, low-generation-probability nucleotide sequences were removed to address suspected cross-contamination and a sequencing artifact. In a later analysis, a clonal expansion index for each public chain was calculated from normalized within-repertoire ranks of inferred template counts. A later analysis computed generation probabilities with a VDJ recombination model fitted to out-of-frame rearrangements, and checked the results against IGoR. In a later analysis, TCR-TCR, TCR-HLA and TCR-CMV co-occurrence was scored with hypergeometric tests, and a repertoire-size bias correction was applied to TCR pairs. A later analysis estimated false discovery rates by permuting HLA or CMV assignments 20 times. In a later analysis, co-occurring TCRs were grouped using DBSCAN, with TCRdist sequence similarity added in when clustering inside HLA-allele-positive subsets. Repertoires with fewer than 30,000 or more than 120,000 public chains, plus five repertoires with anomalous nucleotide sharing, were excluded from co-occurrence clustering. This immuneACCESS table, as held by TCRdb, lists in-frame sequences with V and J called but not all clones. Of the missing ones, under half trace to an unresolved V gene in checked studies; the others have no known cause. Clonal size and the V and J genes are those of that table, whereas D and trimming came from the DNA. The table for this sample lists more than 85,000 clones; approximately 68% of them were counted only once. The ten largest clones represent less than 5% of the sample.

The cohort comprised under 700 healthy bone marrow donors. All cohort members were sampled while nominally healthy, although unrecorded immune exposures were likely present. The donor tested CMV seropositive and was one of the 289 seropositive cohort members. Every donor gave a peripheral blood sample, and the peripheral blood mononuclear cells from that sample were used for TCR beta sequencing. Genomic DNA was extracted from the blood cell samples with the Qiagen DNeasy Blood Extraction Kit. The source of this sequence is a woman in her late teens or twenties in good health and CMV-seropositive. Sample: PBMCs. The chain joins TRBV4-3 to TRBJ2-5; TRBD2 agrees with 7 junctional bases. The CDR3 reads as follows: CASSQGPTGTTGETQYF. At the DNA level, the sequence is TGCGCCAGCAGCCAAGGACCAACTGGGACTACCGGAGAGACCCAGTACTTC.